This paragraph covers one T cell receptor beta chain sequence. Its antigen is still unknown. Compared with germline, one end of the junction differs, possibly owing to a read error. This record belongs to a study of blood T cells in healthy people across ages. Then a second PCR, running roughly 7 to 11 cycles, was carried out with a sample-barcoded 5' primer and a J-beta primer mix. Every cDNA molecule bore a tag from a template-switch adaptor containing 12 random nucleotides. MiXCR, run by TCRdb on the 5' RACE reads, gives a single entry per CDR3 protein. The sample lists some 760,000 distinct CDR3 sequences, 20% to 25% seen once, with just under 9.5% in the top ten. Peripheral blood samples of 9 to 10 milliliters were drawn from each donor. General study results and limits: TCR beta diversity correlated strongly with naive T cell percentage.

These data also featured in a second study, about T cells of mothers and their children.

The material sequenced was blood. The receptor's source is a boy aged 5-17 years in good health.

The CDR3 DNA is TGTGCCAGCAGAAGGACAGGAGGAGCAGATGCGCAGTATTTT. This encodes CASRRTGGADAQYF. The chain employs TRBV12-3 or TRBV12-4 and TRBJ2-3, with 7 bases identical to TRBD1. This CDR3 comprises 14 residues.